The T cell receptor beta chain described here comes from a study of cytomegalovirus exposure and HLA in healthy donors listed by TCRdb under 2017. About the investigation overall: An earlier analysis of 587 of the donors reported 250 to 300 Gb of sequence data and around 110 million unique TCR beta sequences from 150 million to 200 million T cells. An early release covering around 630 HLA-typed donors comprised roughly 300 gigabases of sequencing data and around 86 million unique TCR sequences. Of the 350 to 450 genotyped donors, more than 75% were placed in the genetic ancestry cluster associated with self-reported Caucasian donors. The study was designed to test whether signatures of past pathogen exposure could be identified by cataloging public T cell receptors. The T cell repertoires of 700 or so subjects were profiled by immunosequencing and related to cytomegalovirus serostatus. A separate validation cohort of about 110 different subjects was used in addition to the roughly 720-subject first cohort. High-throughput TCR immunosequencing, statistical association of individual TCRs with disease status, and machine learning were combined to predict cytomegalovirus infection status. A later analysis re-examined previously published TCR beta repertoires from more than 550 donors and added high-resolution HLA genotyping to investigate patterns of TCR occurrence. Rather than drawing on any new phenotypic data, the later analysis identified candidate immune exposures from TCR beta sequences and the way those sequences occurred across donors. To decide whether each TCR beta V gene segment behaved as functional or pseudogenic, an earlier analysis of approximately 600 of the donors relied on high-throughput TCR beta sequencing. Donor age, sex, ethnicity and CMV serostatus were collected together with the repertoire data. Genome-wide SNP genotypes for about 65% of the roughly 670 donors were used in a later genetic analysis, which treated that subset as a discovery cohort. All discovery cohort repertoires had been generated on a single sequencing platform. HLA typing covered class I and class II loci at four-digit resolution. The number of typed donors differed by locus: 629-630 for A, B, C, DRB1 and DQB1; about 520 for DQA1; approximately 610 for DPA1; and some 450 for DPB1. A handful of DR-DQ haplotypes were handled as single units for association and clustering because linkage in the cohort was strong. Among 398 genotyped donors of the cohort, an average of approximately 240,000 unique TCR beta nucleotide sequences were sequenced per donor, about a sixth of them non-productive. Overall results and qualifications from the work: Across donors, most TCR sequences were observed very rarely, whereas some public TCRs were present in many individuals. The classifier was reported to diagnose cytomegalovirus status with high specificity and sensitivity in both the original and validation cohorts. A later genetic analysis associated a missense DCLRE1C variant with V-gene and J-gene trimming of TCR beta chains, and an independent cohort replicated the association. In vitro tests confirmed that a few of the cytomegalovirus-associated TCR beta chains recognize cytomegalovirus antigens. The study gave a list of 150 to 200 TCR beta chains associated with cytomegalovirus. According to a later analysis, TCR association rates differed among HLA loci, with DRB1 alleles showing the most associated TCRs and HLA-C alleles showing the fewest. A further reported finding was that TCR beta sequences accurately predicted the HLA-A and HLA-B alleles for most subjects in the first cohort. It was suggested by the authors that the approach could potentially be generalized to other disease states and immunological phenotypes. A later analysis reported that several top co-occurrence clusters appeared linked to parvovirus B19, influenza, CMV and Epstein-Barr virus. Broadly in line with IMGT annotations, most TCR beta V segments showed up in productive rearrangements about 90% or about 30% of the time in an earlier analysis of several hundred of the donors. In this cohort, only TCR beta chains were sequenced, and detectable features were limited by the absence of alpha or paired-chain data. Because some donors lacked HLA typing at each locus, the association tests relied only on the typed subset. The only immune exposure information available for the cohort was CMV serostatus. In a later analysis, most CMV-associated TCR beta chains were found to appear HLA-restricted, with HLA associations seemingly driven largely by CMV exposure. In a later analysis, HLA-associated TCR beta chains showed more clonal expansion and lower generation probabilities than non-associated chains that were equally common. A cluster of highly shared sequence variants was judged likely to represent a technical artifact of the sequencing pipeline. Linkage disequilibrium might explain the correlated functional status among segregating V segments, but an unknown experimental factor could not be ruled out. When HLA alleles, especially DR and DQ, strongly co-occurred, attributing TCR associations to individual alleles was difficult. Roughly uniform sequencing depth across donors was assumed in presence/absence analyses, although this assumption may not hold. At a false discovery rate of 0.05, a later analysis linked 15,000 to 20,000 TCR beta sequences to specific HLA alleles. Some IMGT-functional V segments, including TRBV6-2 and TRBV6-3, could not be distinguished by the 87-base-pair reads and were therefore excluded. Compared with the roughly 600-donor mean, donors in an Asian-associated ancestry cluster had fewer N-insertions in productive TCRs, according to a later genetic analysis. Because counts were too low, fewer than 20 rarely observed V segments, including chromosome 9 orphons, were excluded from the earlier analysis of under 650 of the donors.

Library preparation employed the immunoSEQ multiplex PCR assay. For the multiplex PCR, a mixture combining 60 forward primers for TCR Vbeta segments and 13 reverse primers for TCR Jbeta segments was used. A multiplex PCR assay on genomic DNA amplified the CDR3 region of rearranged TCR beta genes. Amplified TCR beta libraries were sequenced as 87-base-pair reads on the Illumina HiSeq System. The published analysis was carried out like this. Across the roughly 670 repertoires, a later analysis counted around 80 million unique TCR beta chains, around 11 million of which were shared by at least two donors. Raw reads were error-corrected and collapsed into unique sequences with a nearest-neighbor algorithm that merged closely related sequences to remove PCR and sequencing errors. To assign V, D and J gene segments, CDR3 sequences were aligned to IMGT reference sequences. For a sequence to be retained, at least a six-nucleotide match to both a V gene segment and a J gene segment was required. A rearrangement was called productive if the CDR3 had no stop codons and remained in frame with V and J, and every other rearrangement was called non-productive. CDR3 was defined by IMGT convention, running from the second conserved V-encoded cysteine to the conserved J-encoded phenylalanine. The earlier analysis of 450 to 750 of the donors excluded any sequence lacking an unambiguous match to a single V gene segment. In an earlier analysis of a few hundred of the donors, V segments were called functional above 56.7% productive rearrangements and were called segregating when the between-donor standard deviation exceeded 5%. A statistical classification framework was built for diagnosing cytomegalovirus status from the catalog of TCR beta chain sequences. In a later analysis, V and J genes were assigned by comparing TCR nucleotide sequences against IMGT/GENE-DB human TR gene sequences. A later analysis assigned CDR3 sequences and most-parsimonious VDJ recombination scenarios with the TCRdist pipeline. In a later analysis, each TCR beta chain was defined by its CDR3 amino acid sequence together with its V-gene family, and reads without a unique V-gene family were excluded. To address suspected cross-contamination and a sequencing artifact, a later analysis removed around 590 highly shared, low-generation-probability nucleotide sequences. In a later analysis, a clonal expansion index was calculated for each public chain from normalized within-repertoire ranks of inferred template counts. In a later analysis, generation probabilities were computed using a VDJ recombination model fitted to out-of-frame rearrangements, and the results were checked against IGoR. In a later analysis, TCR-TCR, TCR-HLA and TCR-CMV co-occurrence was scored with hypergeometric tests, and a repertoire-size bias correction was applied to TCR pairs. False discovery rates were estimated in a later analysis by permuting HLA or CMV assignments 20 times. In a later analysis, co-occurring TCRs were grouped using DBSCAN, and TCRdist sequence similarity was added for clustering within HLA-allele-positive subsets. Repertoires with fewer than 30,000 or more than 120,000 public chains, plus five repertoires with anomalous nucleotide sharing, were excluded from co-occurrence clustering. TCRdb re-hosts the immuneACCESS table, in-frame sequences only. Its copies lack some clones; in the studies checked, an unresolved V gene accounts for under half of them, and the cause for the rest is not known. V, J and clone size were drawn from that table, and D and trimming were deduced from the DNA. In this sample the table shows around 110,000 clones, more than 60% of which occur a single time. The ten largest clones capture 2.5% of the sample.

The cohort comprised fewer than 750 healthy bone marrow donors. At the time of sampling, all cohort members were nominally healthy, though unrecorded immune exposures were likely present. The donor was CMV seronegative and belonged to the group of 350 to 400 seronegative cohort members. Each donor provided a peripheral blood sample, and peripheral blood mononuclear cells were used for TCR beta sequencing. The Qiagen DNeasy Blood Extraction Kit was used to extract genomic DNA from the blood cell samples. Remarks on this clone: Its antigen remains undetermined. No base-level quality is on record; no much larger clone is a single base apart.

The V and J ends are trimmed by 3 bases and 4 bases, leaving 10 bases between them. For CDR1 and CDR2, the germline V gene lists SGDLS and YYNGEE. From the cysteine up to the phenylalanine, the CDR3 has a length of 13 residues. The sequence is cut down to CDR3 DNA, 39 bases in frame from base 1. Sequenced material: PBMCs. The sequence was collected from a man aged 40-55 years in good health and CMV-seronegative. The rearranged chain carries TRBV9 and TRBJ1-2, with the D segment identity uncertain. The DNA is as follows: TGTGCCAGCAGCGAGGAGATGGGCTATGGCTACACCTTC. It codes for CASSEEMGYGYTF.